This T cell receptor beta chain was obtained from a study of T cell responses to AZD1222 COVID-19 vaccine. Study conclusions and caveats: At baseline, just six AZD1222 recipients tested seropositive. Vaccine-associated CD4 TCRs spanned spike, dominant at 160-218 and 743-854.

Pooling covered second doses at about 4 or about 12 weeks. The table came from immunoSEQ multiplex PCR; TCRdb's copy has only in-frame clones and leaves some out. The sample yields 150,000 to 200,000 clones, roughly 94% seen once. The CDR3 loop spans 12 amino acids. V was shortened by 3 bases and J by 4 bases, with 7 bases between the two germline ends. Germline loops: CDR1 SGHNT, CDR2 YYREEE (reference sequence). This clone was detected a few times. As yet, its antigen is unknown. This specimen was peripheral blood, taken 28 days after the second AZD1222 dose. The rearrangement joins TRBV5-4 to TRBJ1-1; D gene ambiguous. The sequence derives from an adult who received the AZD1222 COVID-19 vaccine. CDR3 nucleotides: TGTGCCAGCAGCTCCACCCCCACTGAAGCTTTCTTT. It codes for CASSSTPTEAFF.